This is a list of T cell receptor beta chains from one sample in a study of Ad26.COV2.S vaccination and SARS-CoV-2 variants. The data were produced by immunoSEQ multiplex PCR, yet TCRdb's version contains in-frame clones alone and is incomplete. The sample lists 440,000 or so clones, 90% occurring once. This sample comprised peripheral blood, obtained in a trial of Ad26.COV2.S vaccine versus placebo. These receptors were collected from a person aged 18 to 65 who received the Ad26.COV2.S COVID-19 vaccine or a placebo. Each CDR3 is given with its conserved first and last residue. A D gene is named only where the DNA matches it firmly. Size values are once, few and many counts, or a class for expanded clones, and some rows have none.

>TRBD2|NA|TRBJ2-7|TRBV20-1
CSASSGSDSYEQYF
TGCAGTGCAAGTAGCGGGAGCGACTCCTACGAGCAGTACTTC
>TRBD1|NA|TRBJ2-4|TRBV27
CASSLPRQGSAKNIQYF
TGTGCCAGCAGTTTACCGAGACAGGGTTCCGCCAAAAACATTCAGTACTTC
>TRBD2|NA|TRBJ2-1|TRBV12-5
CASGPGRGLAFFEQFF
TGTGCTAGTGGTCCCGGACGGGGACTAGCGTTTTTCGAGCAGTTCTTC
>NA|NA|TRBJ1-2|TRBV28
CASRGNYGYTF
TGTGCCAGCCGGGGGAACTATGGCTACACCTTC
>NA|NA|TRBJ2-3|TRBV7-8
CASSLAGRTELPDTQYF
TGTGCCAGCAGCTTAGCCGGTAGGACGGAATTGCCAGATACGCAGTATTTT
>NA|NA|TRBJ2-4|TRBV28
CASSGLYRNIQYF
TGTGCCAGCAGCGGACTTTATAGGAACATTCAGTACTTC
>NA|NA|TRBJ1-1|TRBV28
CASSLWQGVYNTEAFF
TGTGCCAGCAGTTTATGGCAGGGTGTTTATAACACTGAAGCTTTCTTT
>NA|NA|TRBJ2-7|TRBV6-5
CASKEQVLSYEQYF
TGTGCCAGCAAAGAACAGGTCCTCTCCTACGAGCAGTACTTC
>NA|NA|TRBJ2-1|TRBV28
CASSTPQISGDEQFF
TGTGCCAGCAGCACCCCTCAAATTTCCGGAGATGAGCAGTTCTTC
>NA|once|TRBJ1-1|TRBV5-5
CASSWLGQNTEAFF
TGTGCCAGCAGCTGGCTCGGACAGAACACTGAAGCTTTCTTT
>TRBD2|NA|TRBJ2-2|TRBV7-3
CASSLDGRLYTGELFF
TGTGCCAGCAGCTTAGACGGGAGGCTATACACCGGGGAGCTGTTTTTT
>NA|NA|TRBJ2-3|TRBV27
CASSLSIFGGHPTDTQYF
TGTGCCAGCAGTTTATCGATATTTGGGGGACACCCCACAGATACGCAGTATTTT
>TRBD1|NA|TRBJ2-2|TRBV6-4
CASSWTGNTGELFF
TGTGCCAGCAGTTGGACAGGGAACACCGGGGAGCTGTTTTTT
>NA|NA|TRBJ1-1|TRBV19
CASKRPGNTEAFF
TGTGCCAGTAAGCGCCCGGGGAACACTGAAGCTTTCTTT
>TRBD1|NA|TRBJ2-2|TRBV27
CATGTGGLGELFF
TGTGCCACCGGGACAGGGGGCCTCGGGGAGCTGTTTTTT
>NA|NA|TRBJ2-7|TRBV13
CASSYRGTASYEQYF
TGTGCCAGCAGCTATCGAGGGACGGCCTCCTACGAGCAGTACTTC
>TRBD2|NA|TRBJ2-1|TRBV5-1
CASSPAGTSGDEQFF
TGCGCCAGCAGCCCTGCCGGGACTAGCGGGGATGAGCAGTTCTTC
>NA|NA|TRBJ1-1|TRBV7-2
CASSLYGRGLDTEAFF
TGTGCCAGCAGCTTATATGGGCGGGGTTTGGACACTGAAGCTTTCTTT
>NA|NA|TRBJ2-3|TRBV9
CASSFTRATDTQYF
TGTGCCAGCAGCTTCACCCGGGCCACAGATACGCAGTATTTT
>TRBD2|NA|TRBJ2-7|TRBV11-2
CASSPRTSGSPEQYF
TGTGCCAGCAGCCCCCGGACTAGCGGGAGCCCCGAGCAGTACTTC